What follows describes a single TCR beta chain. The antigen this receptor binds is unknown. No much larger clonotype is one base removed from it; base qualities were not supplied. The collaborating institutions used their own protocols to collect whole blood in K2EDTA tubes. For TCRbeta analysis, collaborators shipped samples in one of three forms: frozen whole blood, isolated PBMCs, or DNA extracted from either of those sample types. This entry is derived from a study of blood T cell repertoires in COVID-19 (dated by TCRdb to 2019 to 2021). For context, the study as a whole: Samples covering the acute and convalescent phases of COVID-19 were provided by collaborators in the United States, Italy and Spain. The repertoires were released in a freely available public database intended as a resource for research on the immune response to SARS-CoV-2. The dataset comprised deeply sampled blood TCRbeta repertoires from subjects exposed to, actively infected with, or recovered from COVID-19. Nearly every sample came with metadata listing a de-identified subject ID, COVID-19 status, age in years and sex. The material from the prospective study consisted of cDNA or gDNA derived from T cells, B-cell-depleted T cells, or PBMCs. Samples came from the ongoing ImmuneRACE study (first 160 participants) plus 1,254 subjects from 6 global collaborators. HLA class I and class II types, where available, came from metadata supplied by the sample provider rather than from assay-based typing.

The germline V gene specifies KGHDR as CDR1 and SFDVKD as CDR2. Its CDR3 holds 16 amino acids, cysteine through phenylalanine. The sequence is cut down to CDR3 DNA, 48 bases in frame from base 1. At the junction V is shortened by 0 bases and J by 0 bases, with 9 bases in between. The research as a whole found: The quantity of clinical and demographic metadata differed by source and by participant and was supplied without curation.

TCRbeta CDR3 regions were amplified from genomic DNA using the immunoSEQ Assay, a bias-controlled multiplex PCR. Per the source publication's procedure: The number of nucleated cells in each sample was estimated by amplification of reference gene primers within the assay. To quantify the absolute abundance of each unique TCRbeta CDR3 rearrangement, sequence reads were collapsed and filtered. For each sample, productive Simpson clonality was calculated as the square root of Simpson's diversity index over productive rearrangements. Drawn from immuneACCESS, this table holds only the in-frame rearrangements with V and J called that TCRdb kept. Clones are partly lost; checked studies trace under half to an unresolved V gene and leave the rest unexplained. V, J and clone size are taken as reported in that table, and D and trimming were inferred from the DNA itself. The sample has some 100,000 clones on record, approximately 89% of them singletons. The ten largest clones add up to more than 0.85% of the sample.

This TCR derives from a man between 60 and 70 years old with acute or convalescent COVID-19. Sequenced sample: peripheral blood. The chain couples TRBV24-1 to TRBJ2-3; the D gene is perhaps TRBD2, on 6 matching bases. The DNA sequence is TGTGCCACCAGTGATTTGGGGACTCCTAGCACAGATACGCAGTATTTT. The resulting protein is CATSDLGTPSTDTQYF.